These 2 T cell receptor beta chains were sequenced from one sample in a study of OX40 agonist ivuxolimab in advanced cancers. Libraries came from the immunoSEQ multiplex PCR assay. Entries here come from immuneACCESS through TCRdb and include only in-frame sequences with V and J called. Some clones fail to appear in such tables; in the studies checked, an unresolved V gene covers under half of the shortfall, and the cause of the remainder is unknown. The sample data list about 90,000 clones, and roughly 90% of these were observed just once. Of the sample, approximately 0.3% is held by the ten largest clones. This material consisted of CD4+ or CD8+ T cells sorted from blood, taken in a trial of the OX40 agonist ivuxolimab. All receptors come from an adult with an advanced solid tumor such as melanoma, head and neck, liver or kidney cancer.

CDR3 loop: CAISLELGAAGELFF. The CDR3 coding sequence is TGTGCCATCAGTCTCGAACTAGGGGCTGCCGGGGAGCTGTTTTTT. The chain couples TRBV10-3 to TRBJ2-2; D is possibly TRBD1 or TRBD2 (5 bases each). The germline V gene has CDR1 ENHRY and CDR2 SYGVKD. The V end lost 5 bases, the J end lost 6 bases, and 16 bases lay between the germline ends. This CDR3 spans 15 amino acids.

This clone turned up a few times. The J gene is TRBJ2-1, the V gene TRBV11-1, with D uncertain. Between the trimmed V and J ends, which lost 3 bases and 6 bases, there was a span of 6 bases. The CDR3 runs 12 residues. Germline values: CDR1 SGHAT, CDR2 FQDESV (reference sequence). Written as DNA, the CDR3 is TGTGCCAGCAGCTTTTCGTTCAATGAGCAGTTCTTC. Protein product: CASSFSFNEQFF.